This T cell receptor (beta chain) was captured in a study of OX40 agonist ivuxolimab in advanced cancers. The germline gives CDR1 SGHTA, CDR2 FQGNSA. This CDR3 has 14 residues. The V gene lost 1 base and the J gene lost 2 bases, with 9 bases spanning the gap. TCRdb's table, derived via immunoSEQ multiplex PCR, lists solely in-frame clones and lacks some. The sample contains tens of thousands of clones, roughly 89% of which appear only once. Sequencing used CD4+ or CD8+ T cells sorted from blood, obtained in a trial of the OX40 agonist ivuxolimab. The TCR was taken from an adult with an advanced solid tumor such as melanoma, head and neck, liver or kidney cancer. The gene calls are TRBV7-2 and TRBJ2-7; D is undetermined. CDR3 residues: CASSLGQEPYEQYF. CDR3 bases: TGTGCCAGCAGCTTAGGACAAGAGCCCTACGAGCAGTACTTC.